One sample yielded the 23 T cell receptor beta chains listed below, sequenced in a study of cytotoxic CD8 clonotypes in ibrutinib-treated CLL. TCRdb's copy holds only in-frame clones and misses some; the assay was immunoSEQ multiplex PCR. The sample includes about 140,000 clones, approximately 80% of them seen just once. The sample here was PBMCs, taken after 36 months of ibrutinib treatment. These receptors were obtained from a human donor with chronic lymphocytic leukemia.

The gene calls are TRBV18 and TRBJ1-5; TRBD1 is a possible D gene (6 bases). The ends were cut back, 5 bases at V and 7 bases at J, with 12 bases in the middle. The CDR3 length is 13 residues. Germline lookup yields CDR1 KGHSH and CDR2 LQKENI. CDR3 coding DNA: TGTGCCAGCTCAGGGGGCCGGGGGCAGCCCCAGCATTTT. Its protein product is CASSGGRGQPQHF.

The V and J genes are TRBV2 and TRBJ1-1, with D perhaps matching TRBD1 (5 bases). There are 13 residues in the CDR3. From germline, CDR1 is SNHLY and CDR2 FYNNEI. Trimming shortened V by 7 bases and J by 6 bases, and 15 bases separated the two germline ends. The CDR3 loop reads CASTRWWGSEAFF. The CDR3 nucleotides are TGTGCCAGCACCCGATGGTGGGGGTCTGAAGCTTTCTTT.

The CDR3 is CASRVMDSAYEQYF. In DNA form, the CDR3 reads TGTGCCAGCAGGGTAATGGACAGCGCCTACGAGCAGTACTTC. The V gene is TRBV6-4, the J gene TRBJ2-7; possible D gene TRBD1, 6 bases. There are 14 residues in the CDR3. V lost 6 bases and J lost 2, with 14 bases in between. Germline V gives CDR1 MRHNA, CDR2 SNTAGT.

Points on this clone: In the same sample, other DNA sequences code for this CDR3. The CDR3 nucleotides are TGTGCCAGCAGCTTAGAGGGGGGCACTGAAGCTTTCTTT. Translated, it gives CASSLEGGTEAFF. The chain carries TRBV7-9 and TRBJ1-1; D might be TRBD1 (6 bases). V dropped 1 base and J dropped 4 bases, with 7 bases sitting between them. The V gene's germline CDR1 is SEHNR and CDR2 FQNEAQ (reference sequence). This CDR3 has 13 residues.

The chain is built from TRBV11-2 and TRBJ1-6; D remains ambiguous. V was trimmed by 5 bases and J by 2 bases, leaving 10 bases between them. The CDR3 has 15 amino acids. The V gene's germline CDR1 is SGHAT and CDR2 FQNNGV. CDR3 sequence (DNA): TGTGCCAGCAGCCTCCTGCAAACCTATAATTCACCCCTCCACTTT. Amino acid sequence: CASSLLQTYNSPLHF.

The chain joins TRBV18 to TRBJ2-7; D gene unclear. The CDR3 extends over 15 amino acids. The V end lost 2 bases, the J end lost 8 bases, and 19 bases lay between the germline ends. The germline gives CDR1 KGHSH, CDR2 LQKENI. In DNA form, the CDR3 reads TGTGCCAGCTCACCAGTGGGAACCCACAACTCGCAGCAGTACTTC. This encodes CASSPVGTHNSQQYF. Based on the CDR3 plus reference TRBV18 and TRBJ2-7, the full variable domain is NAGVMQNPRHLVRRRGQEARLRCSPMKGHSHVYWYRQLPEEGLKFMVYLQKENIIDESGMPKERFSAEFPKEGPSILRIQQVVRGDSAAYFCASSPVGTHNSQQYFGPGTRLTVT.

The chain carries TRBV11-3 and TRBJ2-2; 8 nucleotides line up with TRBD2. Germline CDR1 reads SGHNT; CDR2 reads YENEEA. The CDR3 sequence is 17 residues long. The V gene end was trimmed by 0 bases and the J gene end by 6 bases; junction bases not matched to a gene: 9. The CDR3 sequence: CASSLESSGSSSGELFF. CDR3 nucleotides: TGTGCCAGCAGCTTAGAATCCAGCGGGAGTTCTTCCGGGGAGCTGTTTTTT.

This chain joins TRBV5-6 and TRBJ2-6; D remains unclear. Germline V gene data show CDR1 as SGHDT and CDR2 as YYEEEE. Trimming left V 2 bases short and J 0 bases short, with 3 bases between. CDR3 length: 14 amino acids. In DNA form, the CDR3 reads TGTGCCAGCAGCTTTGGCTCTGGGGCCAACGTCCTGACTTTC. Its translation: CASSFGSGANVLTF.

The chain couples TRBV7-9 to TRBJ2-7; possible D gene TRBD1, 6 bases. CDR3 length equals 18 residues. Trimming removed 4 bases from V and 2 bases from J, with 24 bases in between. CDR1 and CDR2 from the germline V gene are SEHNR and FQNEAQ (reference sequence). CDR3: CASSSPQGNGATAYEQYF. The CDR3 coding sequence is TGTGCCAGCAGCTCGCCACAGGGAAATGGGGCAACCGCCTACGAGCAGTACTTC.

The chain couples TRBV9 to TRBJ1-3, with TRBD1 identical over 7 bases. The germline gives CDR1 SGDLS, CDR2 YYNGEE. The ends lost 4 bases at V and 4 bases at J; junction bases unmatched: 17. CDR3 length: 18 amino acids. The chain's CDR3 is CASSTNPRQGNGGNTIYF. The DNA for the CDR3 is TGTGCCAGCAGCACCAACCCTCGACAGGGAAACGGGGGAAACACCATATATTTT.

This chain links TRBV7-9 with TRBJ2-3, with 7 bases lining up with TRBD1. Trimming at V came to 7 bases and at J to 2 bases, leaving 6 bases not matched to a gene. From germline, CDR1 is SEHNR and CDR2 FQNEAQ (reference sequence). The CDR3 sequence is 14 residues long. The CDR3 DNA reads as TGTGCCAGCAACCGAGACAGGGCCACAGATACGCAGTATTTT. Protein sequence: CASNRDRATDTQYF.

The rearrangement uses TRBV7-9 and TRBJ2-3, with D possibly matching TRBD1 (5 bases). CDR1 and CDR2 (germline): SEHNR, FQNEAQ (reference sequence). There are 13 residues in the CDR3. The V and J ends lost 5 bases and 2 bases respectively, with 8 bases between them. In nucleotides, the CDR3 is TGTGCCAGCAGCAACAGGAACACAGATACGCAGTATTTT. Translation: CASSNRNTDTQYF.

For the CDR3, the DNA is TGTGCCAGCAGCTTAGCGTCGGCTAGCGGGGGGTTAACCCAGTACTTC. The encoded protein is CASSLASASGGLTQYF. V gene TRBV7-2 combines with J gene TRBJ2-5, with 11 bases matching TRBD2. Germline trimming cut 0 bases from V and 8 bases from J; bases unmatched to any gene: 8. The length of the CDR3 is 16 residues. Per germline, CDR1 SGHTA and CDR2 FQGNSA.

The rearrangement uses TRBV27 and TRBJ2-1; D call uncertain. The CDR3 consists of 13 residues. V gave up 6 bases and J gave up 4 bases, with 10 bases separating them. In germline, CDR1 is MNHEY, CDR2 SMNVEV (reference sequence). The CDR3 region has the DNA TGTGCCAGCAGCTTTACACGATACAATGAGCAGTTCTTC. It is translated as CASSFTRYNEQFF.

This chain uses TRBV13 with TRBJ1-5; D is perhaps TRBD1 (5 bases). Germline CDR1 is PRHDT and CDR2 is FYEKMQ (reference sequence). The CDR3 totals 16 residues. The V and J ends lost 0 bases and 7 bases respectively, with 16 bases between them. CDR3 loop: CASSLGAAGRRQPQHF. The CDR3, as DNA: TGTGCCAGCAGCTTAGGAGCGGCAGGGCGTAGGCAGCCCCAGCATTTT.

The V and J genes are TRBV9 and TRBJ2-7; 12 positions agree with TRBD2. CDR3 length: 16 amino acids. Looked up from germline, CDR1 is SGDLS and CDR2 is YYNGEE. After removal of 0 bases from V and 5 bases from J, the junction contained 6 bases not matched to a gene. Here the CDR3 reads CASSVGRLAGVNEQYF. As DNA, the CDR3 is TGTGCCAGCAGCGTAGGACGACTAGCGGGAGTGAACGAGCAGTACTTC.

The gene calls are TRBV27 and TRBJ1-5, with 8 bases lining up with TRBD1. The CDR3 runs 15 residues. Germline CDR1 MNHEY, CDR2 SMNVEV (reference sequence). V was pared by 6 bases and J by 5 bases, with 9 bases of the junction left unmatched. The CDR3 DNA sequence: TGTGCCAGCAGCAGGGGGCACCCTGTCTATCAGCCCCAGCATTTT. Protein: CASSRGHPVYQPQHF.

Here the CDR3 reads CASSPSPWTGEVSYEQYF. CDR3 bases: TGTGCCAGCTCACCATCCCCCTGGACAGGGGAAGTATCCTACGAGCAGTACTTC. The chain uses TRBV18 and TRBJ2-7; 9 nucleotides match TRBD1. With 2 bases clipped from V and 1 base from J, the junction kept 12 bases outside the gene matches. Germline CDR1 and CDR2: KGHSH and LQKENI. The CDR3 covers 18 residues.

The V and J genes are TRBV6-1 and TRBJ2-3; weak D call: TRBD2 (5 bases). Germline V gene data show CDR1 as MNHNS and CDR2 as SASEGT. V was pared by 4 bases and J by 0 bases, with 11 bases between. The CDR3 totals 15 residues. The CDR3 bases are TGTGCCAGCAGTGCCGGACTGTTGAGCACAGATACGCAGTATTTT. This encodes CASSAGLLSTDTQYF.

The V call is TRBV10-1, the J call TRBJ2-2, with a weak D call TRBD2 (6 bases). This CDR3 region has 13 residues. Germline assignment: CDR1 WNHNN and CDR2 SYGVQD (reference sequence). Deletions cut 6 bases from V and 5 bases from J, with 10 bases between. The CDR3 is CASSLGGTGELFF. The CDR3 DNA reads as TGCGCCAGCAGCTTAGGAGGGACCGGGGAGCTGTTTTTT.

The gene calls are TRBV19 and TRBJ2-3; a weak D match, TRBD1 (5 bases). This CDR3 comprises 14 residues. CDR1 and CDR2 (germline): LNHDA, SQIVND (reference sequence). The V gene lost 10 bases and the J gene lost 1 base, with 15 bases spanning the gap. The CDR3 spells CATHRSGRTDTQYF. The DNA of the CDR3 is TGTGCCACCCATCGATCAGGGCGCACAGATACGCAGTATTTT.

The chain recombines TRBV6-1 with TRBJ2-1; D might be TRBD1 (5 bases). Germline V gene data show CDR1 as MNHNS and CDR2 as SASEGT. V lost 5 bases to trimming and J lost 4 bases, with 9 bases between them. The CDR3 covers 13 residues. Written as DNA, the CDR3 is TGTGCCAGCAGTCCCCGACAGTACAATGAGCAGTTCTTC. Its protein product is CASSPRQYNEQFF.

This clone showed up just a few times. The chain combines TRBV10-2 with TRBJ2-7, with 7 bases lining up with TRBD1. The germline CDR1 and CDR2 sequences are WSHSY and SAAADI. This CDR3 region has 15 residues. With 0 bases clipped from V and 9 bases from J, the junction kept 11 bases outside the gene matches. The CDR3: CASSESTQQGLGQYF. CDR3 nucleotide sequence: TGCGCCAGCAGTGAGTCGACCCAACAGGGGCTGGGGCAGTACTTC.